The rows below give T cell receptor beta chains drawn from one sample of a study of regulatory T cells in long-lasting Graves disease. TCRdb processed the multiplex PCR reads anew with MiXCR; each CDR3 protein has one entry. The sample has roughly 430,000 distinct CDR3 sequences, 16% seen once. This same sample was also taken into another study, of T cells in Graves' hyperthyroidism and ophthalmopathy.

Source: peripheral blood mononuclear cells (PBMCs), taken at new diagnosis, from a patient treated with antithyroid drugs. These receptors came from a young woman with Graves disease. The CDR3 runs from the conserved cysteine through the conserved F or W. Each record gives: J gene, D gene, clone size, V gene, CDR3 DNA, CDR3 protein. The D gene is left open where the match is weak. Not every row has a clone size; where given, it reads once, few, many or a size class.

j_gene: TRBJ2-1
d_gene: NA
abundance: NA
v_gene: TRBV6-4
CDR3nt: TGTGCCAGCAGTGATGCAGGGGACTACAATGAGCAGTTCTTC
CDR3aa: CASSDAGDYNEQFF

j_gene: TRBJ1-5
d_gene: TRBD1
abundance: NA
v_gene: TRBV6-1
CDR3nt: TGTGCCAGCAGGGGACAGGGTTTTCAGCCCCAGCATTTT
CDR3aa: CASRGQGFQPQHF

j_gene: TRBJ2-7
d_gene: NA
abundance: NA
v_gene: TRBV6-2/TRBV6-3
CDR3nt: TGTGCCAGCTCAGAATGGCCGTCCTACGAGCAGTACTTC
CDR3aa: CASSEWPSYEQYF

j_gene: TRBJ1-2
d_gene: NA
abundance: many
v_gene: TRBV3-1
CDR3nt: TGTGCCAGCAGCCAAGATTCGGGGATATCGATACGTGGCTACACCTTC
CDR3aa: CASSQDSGISIRGYTF

j_gene: TRBJ1-1
d_gene: NA
abundance: NA
v_gene: TRBV25-1
CDR3nt: TGTGCCAGCAGTGAATACATCGGGACGGGAAACACTGAAGCTTTCTTT
CDR3aa: CASSEYIGTGNTEAFF

j_gene: TRBJ1-2
d_gene: TRBD1
abundance: few
v_gene: TRBV6-5
CDR3nt: TGTGCCAGCAGTTACTCGACAGGGGCGGATGGCTACACCTTC
CDR3aa: CASSYSTGADGYTF

j_gene: TRBJ2-3
d_gene: NA
abundance: few
v_gene: TRBV10-3
CDR3nt: TGTGCCATCAGTGAACGGCCAGATACGCAGTATTTT
CDR3aa: CAISERPDTQYF

j_gene: TRBJ2-1
d_gene: TRBD2
abundance: many
v_gene: TRBV5-1
CDR3nt: TGCGCCAGCAGGGATGTTCGCGGGAGCGTCAATGAGCAGTTCTTC
CDR3aa: CASRDVRGSVNEQFF

j_gene: TRBJ1-2
d_gene: NA
abundance: many
v_gene: TRBV28
CDR3nt: TGTGCCAGCAATCCTAGACATGGGGATGGCTACACCTTC
CDR3aa: CASNPRHGDGYTF

j_gene: TRBJ1-1
d_gene: NA
abundance: many
v_gene: TRBV7-9
CDR3nt: TGTGCCAGCAGCAGAGGGACATTCCCGACTGCTTTCTTT
CDR3aa: CASSRGTFPTAFF

j_gene: TRBJ2-7
d_gene: TRBD2
abundance: many
v_gene: TRBV28
CDR3nt: TGTGCCAGCAGTTCCGAAGGGACTAGCGGGAGACTTTACGAGCAGTACTTC
CDR3aa: CASSSEGTSGRLYEQYF

j_gene: TRBJ2-2
d_gene: TRBD1
abundance: many
v_gene: TRBV5-1
CDR3nt: TGCGCCAGCAGCTCGGGACAGGGACAAGCCGGGGAGCTGTTTTTT
CDR3aa: CASSSGQGQAGELFF

j_gene: TRBJ2-7
d_gene: TRBD2
abundance: many
v_gene: TRBV20-1
CDR3nt: TGCAGTGCTAGGCCCGGGACTAGCCTCGACGAGCAGTACTTC
CDR3aa: CSARPGTSLDEQYF

j_gene: TRBJ2-5
d_gene: NA
abundance: many
v_gene: TRBV19
CDR3nt: TGTGCCAGTAGTATAGATTCGGCGAGAGGAGAGACCCAGTACTTC
CDR3aa: CASSIDSARGETQYF

j_gene: TRBJ2-3
d_gene: NA
abundance: NA
v_gene: TRBV24-1
CDR3nt: TGTGCCACCAGTCCGGGAGAGGGGGCCCGAAGGGCCACAGATACGCAGTATTTT
CDR3aa: CATSPGEGARRATDTQYF

j_gene: TRBJ1-3
d_gene: NA
abundance: few
v_gene: TRBV28
CDR3nt: TGTGCCAGCATCGAAGCAGGGGCAAACACCATATATTTT
CDR3aa: CASIEAGANTIYF

j_gene: TRBJ1-2
d_gene: NA
abundance: few
v_gene: TRBV6-1
CDR3nt: TGTGCTTGTGGGGCGAACTATGGCTACACCTTC
CDR3aa: CACGANYGYTF

j_gene: TRBJ1-2
d_gene: TRBD1
abundance: many
v_gene: TRBV10-3
CDR3nt: TGTGCCATCAGTGCCCATGACAGGGACTATGGCTACACCTTC
CDR3aa: CAISAHDRDYGYTF

j_gene: TRBJ2-7
d_gene: NA
abundance: many
v_gene: TRBV20-1
CDR3nt: TGCAGTGTGGCGCGTTCGAGCTCCTACGAGCAGTACTTC
CDR3aa: CSVARSSSYEQYF

j_gene: TRBJ2-1
d_gene: TRBD2
abundance: many
v_gene: TRBV28
CDR3nt: TGTGCCAGCAGTTTAGGACTAGCGGGAGTAAGCTCCTACAATGAGCAGTTCTTC
CDR3aa: CASSLGLAGVSSYNEQFF

j_gene: TRBJ1-5
d_gene: NA
abundance: many
v_gene: TRBV12-3/TRBV12-4
CDR3nt: TGTGCCAGCAGTTTACAGAGGTGGGGGCCCCAGCATTTT
CDR3aa: CASSLQRWGPQHF

j_gene: TRBJ2-1
d_gene: NA
abundance: few
v_gene: TRBV6-1
CDR3nt: TGTGCCAGCAGTGAAACTCCGAGCTCCTACAATGAGCAGTTCTTC
CDR3aa: CASSETPSSYNEQFF

j_gene: TRBJ2-7
d_gene: NA
abundance: many
v_gene: TRBV11-2
CDR3nt: TGTGCCAGCAGCTTAGGAAGAGAGTACGAGCAGTACTTC
CDR3aa: CASSLGREYEQYF

j_gene: TRBJ2-1
d_gene: NA
abundance: many
v_gene: TRBV5-4
CDR3nt: TGTGCCAGCAGCTTGGCAGTTTTGGGGAGCTCCTACAATGAGCAGTTCTTC
CDR3aa: CASSLAVLGSSYNEQFF

j_gene: TRBJ2-2
d_gene: TRBD2
abundance: many
v_gene: TRBV5-1
CDR3nt: TGCGCCAGCTGTAGCGGGAGTGAGACCGGGGAGCTGTTTTTT
CDR3aa: CASCSGSETGELFF

j_gene: TRBJ1-3
d_gene: TRBD1
abundance: many
v_gene: TRBV28
CDR3nt: TGTGCCAGCAGCCCCAACAGGGGACGAAAGATAGCCCATTTT
CDR3aa: CASSPNRGRKIAHF

j_gene: TRBJ1-5
d_gene: TRBD1
abundance: many
v_gene: TRBV4-1
CDR3nt: TGCGCCAGCAGCCAAGGACAGGGTGCGAGTCAGCCCCAGCATTTT
CDR3aa: CASSQGQGASQPQHF

j_gene: TRBJ2-7
d_gene: TRBD1
abundance: many
v_gene: TRBV7-8
CDR3nt: TGTGCCAGCAGCTTAGACCAGGGACAGGGGTTCCGCGAGCAGTACTTC
CDR3aa: CASSLDQGQGFREQYF

j_gene: TRBJ2-2
d_gene: NA
abundance: few
v_gene: TRBV5-1
CDR3nt: TGCGCCAGCAGCGGAGAGGCCGGGGAGCTGTTTTTT
CDR3aa: CASSGEAGELFF

j_gene: TRBJ2-7
d_gene: TRBD1
abundance: few
v_gene: TRBV11-2
CDR3nt: TGTGCCAGCAGCTTAGGCCCCGGGACAGGTTCGGTCGAGAACTTC
CDR3aa: CASSLGPGTGSVENF

j_gene: TRBJ1-5
d_gene: TRBD1
abundance: few
v_gene: TRBV28
CDR3nt: TGTGCCAGCAGTTTAGCAGCGGACAGGGGCTACCAGCCCCAGCATTTT
CDR3aa: CASSLAADRGYQPQHF

j_gene: TRBJ2-1
d_gene: NA
abundance: many
v_gene: TRBV7-8
CDR3nt: TGTGCCAGCAGCTTAAGCAGTAGCTCCTACAATGAGCAGTTCTTC
CDR3aa: CASSLSSSSYNEQFF

j_gene: TRBJ2-7
d_gene: NA
abundance: many
v_gene: TRBV20-1
CDR3nt: TGCAGTGCACAGGGAGGGGCTCCCTACGAGCAGTACTTC
CDR3aa: CSAQGGAPYEQYF

j_gene: TRBJ2-7
d_gene: NA
abundance: NA
v_gene: TRBV5-1
CDR3nt: TGCGCCAGCAGCCAACGTACCAAGCTGGAGACATCGACCTACGAGCAGTACTTC
CDR3aa: CASSQRTKLETSTYEQYF

j_gene: TRBJ2-3
d_gene: TRBD2
abundance: NA
v_gene: TRBV5-4
CDR3nt: TGTGCCAGCAGCTTGCTACTAGCGGGAGGGGGAGAAGATACGCAGTATTTT
CDR3aa: CASSLLLAGGGEDTQYF

j_gene: TRBJ1-1
d_gene: TRBD1
abundance: few
v_gene: TRBV12-5
CDR3nt: TGTGCTAGTGGTTTGGGGGGACAGGGACCCAACACTGAAGCTTTCTTT
CDR3aa: CASGLGGQGPNTEAFF

j_gene: TRBJ2-1
d_gene: TRBD2
abundance: many
v_gene: TRBV20-1
CDR3nt: TGCAGTGCTAGGACTAGCGGGAGCTTGCCGACCCTCAATGAGCAGTTCTTC
CDR3aa: CSARTSGSLPTLNEQFF

j_gene: TRBJ2-5
d_gene: NA
abundance: many
v_gene: TRBV3-1
CDR3nt: TGTGCCAGCAGCCAACCTGATGAGACCCAGTACTTC
CDR3aa: CASSQPDETQYF

j_gene: TRBJ1-2
d_gene: NA
abundance: NA
v_gene: TRBV20-1
CDR3nt: TGCAGTGCTAGACAAGCCGGGACGGAGGGAGGCTACACCTTC
CDR3aa: CSARQAGTEGGYTF

j_gene: TRBJ2-1
d_gene: NA
abundance: many
v_gene: TRBV18
CDR3nt: TGTGCCAGCTCACCACCTGGACTGGCGGATAATTACAATGAGCAGTTCTTC
CDR3aa: CASSPPGLADNYNEQFF

j_gene: TRBJ1-2
d_gene: NA
abundance: NA
v_gene: TRBV24-1
CDR3nt: TGTGCCACCAGTGACACGTGGGGCTATGGCTACACCTTC
CDR3aa: CATSDTWGYGYTF

j_gene: TRBJ1-6
d_gene: NA
abundance: NA
v_gene: TRBV27
CDR3nt: TGTGCCAGCTCGCCGGAGGGAGGTTCACCCCTCCACTTT
CDR3aa: CASSPEGGSPLHF

j_gene: TRBJ2-5
d_gene: TRBD2
abundance: few
v_gene: TRBV10-3
CDR3nt: TGTGCCACCCAGCTAGCGGGACAAGAGACCCAGTACTTC
CDR3aa: CATQLAGQETQYF

j_gene: TRBJ1-4
d_gene: NA
abundance: many
v_gene: TRBV3-1
CDR3nt: TGTGCCAGCAGCCAAGAGACCGTCAGGACGGCTACTAATGAAAAACTGTTTTTT
CDR3aa: CASSQETVRTATNEKLFF

j_gene: TRBJ1-4
d_gene: NA
abundance: many
v_gene: TRBV5-5
CDR3nt: TGTGCCAGCAGCCGGAGCGTCGGTGGGACCGGGGAGGAAAAACTGTTTTTT
CDR3aa: CASSRSVGGTGEEKLFF

j_gene: TRBJ1-1
d_gene: NA
abundance: many
v_gene: TRBV18
CDR3nt: TGTGCCAGCTCTCCGGGGGAAGGTCTCACTGAAGCTTTCTTT
CDR3aa: CASSPGEGLTEAFF

j_gene: TRBJ1-2
d_gene: NA
abundance: many
v_gene: TRBV5-5
CDR3nt: TGTGCCAGCAGCTTGTTAGTTCGCAACTATGGCTACACCTTC
CDR3aa: CASSLLVRNYGYTF

j_gene: TRBJ1-6
d_gene: TRBD1
abundance: few
v_gene: TRBV18
CDR3nt: TGTGCCAGCTCTCCGGTGGGACAGGGGAATTCACCCCTCCACTTT
CDR3aa: CASSPVGQGNSPLHF

j_gene: TRBJ2-1
d_gene: TRBD2
abundance: many
v_gene: TRBV20-1
CDR3nt: TGCAGTGCTGGTAGCGGGGAGTCCTACAATGAGCAGTTCTTC
CDR3aa: CSAGSGESYNEQFF

j_gene: TRBJ2-7
d_gene: NA
abundance: many
v_gene: TRBV18
CDR3nt: TGTGCCAGCTCACCTCCAGCTAACACCTACGAGCAGTACTTC
CDR3aa: CASSPPANTYEQYF

j_gene: TRBJ2-7
d_gene: NA
abundance: few
v_gene: TRBV4-2
CDR3nt: TGTGCCAGCAGCCAAGGGAAGGATCCCTACGAGCAGTACTTC
CDR3aa: CASSQGKDPYEQYF